What follows are 32 T cell receptor beta chains derived from one specimen sequenced in a study of T-cell reconstitution after alpha-beta-depleted transplantation in children. The library targeted TCRbeta and was prepared with unique molecular identifiers. Via MiXCR, TCRdb re-called the PCR reads, giving one row per CDR3 protein. The sample holds approximately 400,000 distinct CDR3 sequences, roughly 11% seen once. The sample in question was PBMCs from the stem cell graft donor, obtained from the stem cell graft. All receptors derive from a human donor who donated a stem cell graft to a child with acute myeloid leukemia.

In DNA form, the CDR3 reads TGTGCCACCAGCGGGACAGGGTCCTACAATGAGCAGTTCTTC. Amino acids: CATSGTGSYNEQFF. The chain combines TRBV24-1 with TRBJ2-1; 9 bases agree with TRBD1. CDR3 length: 14 amino acids. J lost 1 base, V lost 7 bases, and 1 base had no gene match. Germline V lookup: CDR1 KGHDR, CDR2 SFDVKD.

This clonotype has more than one count but fewer than ten. The chain employs TRBV5-5 and TRBJ2-2; no firm D call. The CDR3 has 13 amino acids. The germline V gene has CDR1 SGHKS and CDR2 YYEKEE (reference sequence). V lost 0 bases to trimming and J lost 7 bases, with 7 bases between them. CDR3 sequence reads: CASSLERFGELFF. Here the CDR3 DNA reads TGTGCCAGCAGCTTGGAGCGATTCGGGGAGCTGTTTTTT.

A few counts support this clonotype. CDR3 DNA: TGCAGCGTTGATAGAGAGACCCAGTACTTC. This encodes CSVDRETQYF. The chain joins TRBV29-1 to TRBJ2-5; D is ambiguous. The length of the CDR3 is 10 residues. The V gene lost 3 bases and the J gene lost 4 bases, with 3 bases spanning the gap. Germline V gene lookup returns CDR1 SQVTM and CDR2 ANQGSEA.

The chain carries TRBV4-1 and TRBJ1-5; TRBD1 agrees at 7 bases. CDR1 and CDR2 from the germline V gene are MGHRA and YSYEKL. The CDR3 contains 15 residues. V dropped 0 bases and J dropped 3; count of bases not matched to a gene: 2. CDR3: CASSQDRGDNQPQHF. The CDR3 region has the DNA TGCGCCAGCAGCCAAGACAGGGGGGACAATCAGCCCCAGCATTTT.

This clonotype was seen repeatedly, ten times or more. The chain joins TRBV3-1 to TRBJ2-1; 7 bases map to TRBD2. CDR3 length: 13 amino acids. With V trimmed by 3 bases and J by 8 bases, 4 bases remained unmatched. Germline V gives CDR1 LGHDT, CDR2 YNNKEL (reference sequence). The CDR3 bases are TGTGCCAGCAGCCAGGGGGGGTCCCATGAGCAGTTCTTC. It is translated as CASSQGGSHEQFF.

The rearrangement uses TRBV30 and TRBJ1-2; no clear D gene. Germline V lookup: CDR1 GTSNPN, CDR2 SVGIG (reference sequence). This CDR3 comprises 14 residues. V lost 4 bases and J 2 bases, leaving 14 bases between the germline ends. DNA of the CDR3: TGTGCCTGGATTCGTAGGACCGGGAACTATGGCTACACCTTC. Its protein product is CAWIRRTGNYGYTF.

This chain connects TRBV5-1 to TRBJ1-1, with D tentatively TRBD1 (5 bases). Germline values: CDR1 SGHRS, CDR2 YFSETQ. The V and J ends lost 1 base and 0 bases respectively, with 16 bases between them. CDR3 length: 17 amino acids. The CDR3 nucleotides are TGCGCCAGCAGCTTGTTTGGGGGGTCGCGGATGAACACTGAAGCTTTCTTT. Translation: CASSLFGGSRMNTEAFF.

The chain links TRBV5-6 to TRBJ1-1; D perhaps matches TRBD1 (6 bases). The V end was cut by 4 bases, the J end by 11 bases, with 15 bases between. Germline V gives CDR1 SGHDT, CDR2 YYEEEE. CDR3 length: 12 amino acids. CDR3 sequence reads: CASSQWTAVAFF. The CDR3 bases are TGTGCCAGCAGCCAATGGACAGCTGTCGCTTTCTTT.

This clonotype has ten or more counts. This chain connects TRBV7-9 to TRBJ1-2; TRBD1 agrees at 7 bases. Germline V gene data show CDR1 as SEHNR and CDR2 as FQNEAQ (reference sequence). Trimming took 1 base from V and 2 from J; bases not matched to a gene: 7. The CDR3 sequence is 16 residues long. The CDR3 reads CASSLVLGGQNYGYTF. DNA for the CDR3: TGTGCCAGCAGCTTAGTCTTGGGGGGACAGAACTATGGCTACACCTTC.

This clonotype was recorded many times. The chain carries TRBV10-3 and TRBJ2-7; tentatively, D is TRBD2 (5 bases). The CDR3 is 14 residues long. Germline-derived CDR1 and CDR2 are ENHRY and SYGVKD. The germline V and J ends were trimmed by 1 base and 4 bases, with 11 bases remaining between them. The CDR3 nucleotides are TGTGCCATCAGTGAGTGGTCTAGCCAATACGAGCAGTACTTC. This gives the protein CAISEWSSQYEQYF.

V gene TRBV12-3 or TRBV12-4 combines with J gene TRBJ2-1; D is undetermined. The CDR3 is 16 residues long. The V end lost 2 bases, the J end lost 8 bases, and 19 bases lay between the germline ends. The CDR3, as DNA: TGTGCCAGCAGTTTAAGCCCGTCGGCGTCCCTTGATGAGCAGTTCTTC. Its translation: CASSLSPSASLDEQFF.

There are many counts of this clonotype. This CDR3 is CAIRTDSTDTQYF. The CDR3 DNA is TGTGCCATCAGAACGGACAGCACAGATACGCAGTATTTT. The chain links TRBV10-3 to TRBJ2-3; D gene ambiguous. Trimming removed 6 bases at V and 0 bases at J, with 7 bases between. The CDR3 has 13 residues. CDR1 is ENHRY and CDR2 is SYGVKD in the germline V gene.

Only a few counts were recorded for this clonotype. The chain employs TRBV20-1 and TRBJ2-2; the match to TRBD2 covers 8 bases. J gave up 8 bases and V 2 bases, and 7 bases lay outside the gene matches. This CDR3 has 14 amino acids. Germline-derived CDR1 and CDR2 are DFQATT and SNEGSKA (reference sequence). The CDR3 sequence is CSARSGRGAGELFF. CDR3 sequence (DNA): TGCAGTGCTAGAAGCGGGAGAGGAGCTGGGGAGCTGTTTTTT.

In its sample, this clonotype was seen a few times. The chain uses TRBV27 and TRBJ1-2, with 7 bases matching TRBD1. The CDR3 covers 16 residues. Germline V gene sequence: CDR1 MNHEY, CDR2 SMNVEV (reference sequence). V lost 3 bases to trimming and J lost 4 bases; unmatched junction nucleotides: 11. This chain's CDR3 is CASSFLPDREAYGYTF. In nucleotides, the CDR3 is TGTGCCAGCAGTTTTCTCCCCGACAGGGAGGCCTATGGCTACACCTTC.

This clonotype was seen a few times. The genes are TRBV5-6 and TRBJ2-7, with TRBD1 matching 7 bases. This CDR3 is 17 amino acids long. With V trimmed by 0 bases and J by 0 bases, 9 bases remained unmatched. CDR1 SGHDT and CDR2 YYEEEE come from the germline V gene. The CDR3 coding sequence is TGTGCCAGCAGCTTGGCCAATCGGGGACAGCCCTCCTACGAGCAGTACTTC. It is translated as CASSLANRGQPSYEQYF. The complete variable domain, with remaining parts taken from reference TRBV5-6 and TRBJ2-7, reads DAGVTQSPTHLIKTRGQQVTLRCSPKSGHDTVSWYQQALGQGPQFIFQYYEEEERQRGNFPDRFSGHQFPNYSSELNVNALLLGDSALYLCASSLANRGQPSYEQYFGPGTRLTVT.

This clonotype was seen more than once but under ten times. The V gene is TRBV20-1, the J gene TRBJ1-1; TRBD1 matches at 10 bases. This CDR3 has 13 amino acids. Germline V gene lookup returns CDR1 DFQATT and CDR2 SNEGSKA (reference sequence). Trimming took 3 bases from V and 6 from J; bases not matched to a gene: 4. This CDR3 is CSARDRGYSEAFF. As DNA, the CDR3 is TGCAGTGCTAGGGACAGGGGGTATTCTGAAGCTTTCTTT.

The V and J genes are TRBV5-4 and TRBJ2-7; the match to TRBD2 covers 10 bases. Trimming took 2 bases from V and 5 from J; bases not matched to a gene: 4. From germline, CDR1 is SGHNT and CDR2 YYREEE (reference sequence). This CDR3 has 14 amino acids. Written as DNA, the CDR3 is TGTGCCAGCAGCTTCCTGGGGACTAGCGACGAGCAGTACTTC. Amino acids: CASSFLGTSDEQYF.

This clonotype was seen a handful of times. The chain has TRBV29-1 and TRBJ2-7, with TRBD2 matching over 10 bases. Germline-derived CDR1 and CDR2 are SQVTM and ANQGSEA. With 4 bases clipped from V and 3 bases from J, the junction kept 3 bases outside the gene matches. The CDR3 has 13 residues. CDR3 residues: CSVGASGSYEQYF. In DNA, the CDR3 is TGCAGCGTTGGGGCTAGCGGGAGCTACGAGCAGTACTTC.

J is TRBJ1-2 and V is TRBV12-3 or TRBV12-4, with TRBD1 matching 10 bases. CDR3 size: 16 residues. V gave up 5 bases and J gave up 3 bases; unmatched junction bases: 9. CDR3 DNA sequence: TGTGCCAGCAGTCCAAAGACAGGGGGCATGGACTATGGCTACACCTTC. It codes for CASSPKTGGMDYGYTF.

This clonotype was detected a few times. The rearrangement uses TRBV29-1 and TRBJ1-4; 8 bases line up with TRBD1. The length of the CDR3 is 12 residues. Germline-derived CDR1 and CDR2 are SQVTM and ANQGSEA. V lost 6 bases to trimming and J lost 8 bases; unmatched junction nucleotides: 5. For the CDR3, the DNA is TGCAGCGTCAGACAGGGGTACGAAAAACTGTTTTTT. Its translation is CSVRQGYEKLFF.

This clonotype was picked up a small number of times. J is TRBJ2-4 and V is TRBV6-1; D perhaps matches TRBD2 (6 bases). Germline V gene lookup returns CDR1 MNHNS and CDR2 SASEGT. This CDR3 is built from 16 residues. Deletions cut 6 bases from V and 6 bases from J, with 21 bases between. DNA for the CDR3: TGTGCCAGCAGCGGACTGGCGGGAATCACTGGAAACATTCAGTACTTC. This gives the protein CASSGLAGITGNIQYF.

This clonotype was found a few times. The chain recombines TRBV4-2 with TRBJ2-7, with D possibly TRBD1 on 5 matching bases. CDR1 is LGHNA and CDR2 is YNFKEQ in the germline V gene. Trimming removed 3 bases from V and 2 bases from J, with 20 bases in between. There are 17 residues in the CDR3. CDR3 DNA: TGTGCCAGCAGCCAGTCCCAGGGCCACGGAGATACCTACGAGCAGTACTTC. Its translation is CASSQSQGHGDTYEQYF.

The chain is built from TRBV20-1 and TRBJ2-4; maybe TRBD1 (5 bases). The ends were cut back, 8 bases at V and 0 bases at J, with 11 bases in the middle. The CDR3 is 13 amino acids. CDR1 DFQATT and CDR2 SNEGSKA come from the germline V gene (reference sequence). CDR3: CSSIGQAKNIQYF. Here the CDR3 DNA reads TGCAGTAGTATTGGACAAGCCAAAAACATTCAGTACTTC.

There are a few counts of this clonotype. The chain has TRBV9 and TRBJ2-3, with D perhaps matching TRBD1 (6 bases). The germline V gene encodes CDR1 SGDLS and CDR2 YYNGEE. Trimming removed 3 bases at V and 3 bases at J, with 20 bases between. The CDR3 has 17 amino acids. The CDR3, as DNA: TGTGCCAGCAGCGGAGGTATAAACAGGGAAGAGACAGATACGCAGTATTTT. Protein product: CASSGGINREETDTQYF.

This CDR3 is CASSQGREDVYEQYF. DNA for the CDR3: TGTGCCAGCAGCCAAGGGCGGGAGGACGTCTACGAGCAGTACTTC. This rearrangement joins TRBV4-2 to TRBJ2-7, with 8 bases matching TRBD2. Germline trimming cut 1 base from V and 3 bases from J; bases unmatched to any gene: 5. CDR1 and CDR2 from the germline V gene are LGHNA and YNFKEQ. The CDR3 runs 15 residues.

This clonotype has only a few counts. The chain links TRBV20-1 to TRBJ2-3; D not certain. CDR3 length: 12 amino acids. The V end was cut by 3 bases, the J end by 4 bases, with 8 bases between. Germline V gives CDR1 DFQATT, CDR2 SNEGSKA (reference sequence). The CDR3 loop reads CSARWRADTQYF. DNA for the CDR3: TGCAGTGCTAGGTGGAGAGCAGATACGCAGTATTTT.

The V and J genes are TRBV5-1 and TRBJ2-3; D is possibly TRBD1 (5 bases). Germline V gene data show CDR1 as SGHRS and CDR2 as YFSETQ. Trimming took off 5 bases at V and 6 bases at J, with 16 bases between the two ends. The CDR3 sequence is 14 residues long. CDR3: CASRQGSFSDTQYF. For the CDR3, the DNA is TGCGCCAGCAGGCAGGGTTCGTTTTCGGATACGCAGTATTTT.

This chain uses TRBV20-1 with TRBJ2-5; either TRBD1 or TRBD2 may supply D (5 bases each). The CDR3 has 15 amino acids. V was shortened by 0 bases and J by 7 bases, with 18 bases between the two germline ends. CDR1 is DFQATT and CDR2 is SNEGSKA in the germline V gene (reference sequence). DNA of the CDR3: TGCAGTGCTAGAGACTGGGGGACGCCAAGTGGGACCCAGTACTTC. It encodes CSARDWGTPSGTQYF.

Ten or more counts support this clonotype. The chain is built from TRBV6-2 or TRBV6-3 and TRBJ2-7; the match to TRBD1 covers 7 bases. Unmatched junction bases numbered 9, after V lost 4 bases and J lost 3 bases. CDR1 and CDR2 from the germline V gene are MNHEY and SVGEGT. The CDR3 totals 15 residues. The CDR3 DNA sequence: TGTGCCAGCAGTTCCACGACAGGGAGAATCTACGAGCAGTACTTC. This gives the protein CASSSTTGRIYEQYF.

The V call is TRBV30, the J call TRBJ2-3; the D gene is possibly TRBD1 (6 bases). With 0 bases removed from V and 2 bases from J, the gap between germline ends came to 15 bases. Germline CDR1 and CDR2: GTSNPN and SVGIG (reference sequence). This CDR3 region has 16 residues. The CDR3 loop reads CAWSVPQGYYTDTQYF. The CDR3 nucleotides are TGTGCCTGGAGTGTACCCCAGGGGTACTACACAGATACGCAGTATTTT.

The table lists this clonotype with many counts. The V call is TRBV5-1, the J call TRBJ2-1; TRBD1 agrees at 10 bases. V gave up 4 bases and J gave up 7 bases; unmatched junction bases: 8. The CDR3 spans 15 residues. The germline V gene has CDR1 SGHRS and CDR2 YFSETQ. Written as DNA, the CDR3 is TGCGCCAGCAGCCCGGACAGGGGGATTTTGAATGAGCAGTTCTTC. Residues: CASSPDRGILNEQFF.

This rearrangement joins TRBV9 to TRBJ2-1; the D gene is possibly TRBD1 (6 bases). In germline, CDR1 is SGDLS, CDR2 YYNGEE. Trimming took off 0 bases at V and 8 bases at J, with 9 bases between the two ends. The CDR3 runs to 13 residues. The CDR3 region is CASSVAGVDEQFF. CDR3 DNA sequence: TGTGCCAGCAGCGTAGCAGGGGTCGATGAGCAGTTCTTC.